Presented here are 20 T cell receptor beta chains from one specimen sequenced in a study of Ad26.COV2.S vaccination and SARS-CoV-2 variants. Treatment meaning: over 15 received Ad26.COV2.S at low or high dose, single or two shots; about 5 received placebo; per-sample allocation not given. Day 63 after the first vaccine or placebo injection was the time point for sampling. Produced via immunoSEQ multiplex PCR; TCRdb's table is partial and in-frame only. The data show 200,000 to 250,000 clones, 88% seen once. The sequences come from peripheral blood, collected in a trial of Ad26.COV2.S vaccine versus placebo. The receptor set was obtained from a person aged 18 to 59 who received the Ad26.COV2.S COVID-19 vaccine or a placebo.

The V gene is TRBV5-4, the J gene TRBJ2-7, with D possibly matching TRBD2 (5 bases). Trimming took 4 bases from V and 5 from J, leaving 16 bases between them. The CDR3 sequence is 14 residues long. The germline gives CDR1 SGHNT, CDR2 YYREEE (reference sequence). The CDR3 coding sequence is TGTGCCAGCAGCCTCCCGGGGTCCCGCAACGAGCAGTACTTC. The encoded protein is CASSLPGSRNEQYF.

This chain joins TRBV5-1 and TRBJ2-5; 9 bases fit TRBD1. The CDR3 consists of 14 residues. The germline V gene encodes CDR1 SGHRS and CDR2 YFSETQ. V lost 4 bases to trimming and J lost 5 bases; unmatched junction nucleotides: 6. The CDR3 sequence is CASSLQGAGETQYF. DNA for the CDR3: TGCGCCAGCAGCCTACAGGGGGCGGGGGAGACCCAGTACTTC.

The rearrangement joins TRBV7-8 to TRBJ2-1; 10 bases agree with TRBD2. Per germline, CDR1 SGHVS and CDR2 FQNEAQ. The V gene end was trimmed by 2 bases and the J gene end by 4 bases; junction bases not matched to a gene: 2. The CDR3 sequence is 15 residues long. The CDR3 protein is CASSLPSGSYNEQFF. The CDR3 nucleotides are TGTGCCAGCAGCTTACCTAGCGGGAGTTACAATGAGCAGTTCTTC.

The rearrangement joins TRBV6-6 to TRBJ2-7; weak D call: TRBD2 (6 bases). This CDR3 contains 13 residues. Deletions cut 6 bases from V and 5 bases from J, with 14 bases between. CDR1 MNHNY and CDR2 SVGAGI come from the germline V gene (reference sequence). CDR3 in amino acids: CASRDLGGNEQYF. DNA of the CDR3: TGTGCCAGCAGGGACCTCGGGGGAAACGAGCAGTACTTC.

The chain uses TRBV5-1 and TRBJ2-2; D unclear. The CDR3 runs to 14 residues. CDR1 SGHRS and CDR2 YFSETQ come from the germline V gene. V lost 0 bases and J 4 bases, leaving 7 bases between the germline ends. Here the CDR3 reads CASSLGFGTGELFF. The CDR3, as DNA: TGCGCCAGCAGCTTGGGGTTCGGCACCGGGGAGCTGTTTTTT.

The V call is TRBV5-4, the J call TRBJ2-1, with D possibly TRBD1 on 5 matching bases. This CDR3 comprises 14 residues. The V end was cut by 1 base, the J end by 4 bases, with 9 bases between. Germline CDR1 SGHNT, CDR2 YYREEE (reference sequence). CDR3 region: CASSLTGSYNEQFF. The CDR3 DNA is TGTGCCAGCAGCTTGACAGGTTCATACAATGAGCAGTTCTTC.

This clone came up once. The rearrangement joins TRBV4-3 to TRBJ2-2; D may be TRBD2 (5 bases). This CDR3 region has 14 residues. V was pared by 1 base and J by 4 bases, with 7 bases between. Germline CDR1 and CDR2: LGHNA and YSLEER. Here the CDR3 DNA reads TGCGCCAGCAGCCAAGTTGCGGGCACCGGGGAGCTGTTTTTT. The encoded protein is CASSQVAGTGELFF.

This chain uses TRBV6-5 with TRBJ1-5; 9 bases are shared with TRBD1. Germline V lookup: CDR1 MNHEY, CDR2 SVGAGI. V dropped 6 bases and J dropped 4; count of bases not matched to a gene: 4. The CDR3 is 14 residues long. The chain's CDR3 is CASRGTGPNQPQHF. The CDR3 DNA reads as TGTGCCAGCAGAGGGACAGGGCCTAATCAGCCCCAGCATTTT.

The V and J genes are TRBV6-1 and TRBJ1-3; no definite D call. Germline V gene data show CDR1 as MNHNS and CDR2 as SASEGT. This CDR3 comprises 13 residues. Trimming removed 3 bases from V and 4 bases from J, with 7 bases in between. DNA for the CDR3: TGTGCCAGCAGTGACAGAAGGGGAAACACCATATATTTT. It codes for CASSDRRGNTIYF.

V is TRBV28 and J is TRBJ2-7; TRBD2 agrees at 8 bases. The germline CDR1 and CDR2 sequences are MDHEN and SYDVKM. The ends lost 7 bases at V and 4 bases at J; junction bases unmatched: 9. This CDR3 spans 14 amino acids. The CDR3 protein is CASTDPGGRYEQYF. CDR3 nucleotides: TGTGCCAGCACCGACCCCGGCGGGAGGTACGAGCAGTACTTC.

The chain links TRBV7-2 to TRBJ2-2; D unresolved. CDR1 and CDR2 (germline): SGHTA, FQGNSA. The CDR3 has 16 residues. The ends were cut back, 0 bases at V and 4 bases at J, with 12 bases in the middle. CDR3 protein: CASSLAPQAVTGELFF. In nucleotides, the CDR3 is TGTGCCAGCAGCTTAGCCCCGCAGGCGGTCACCGGGGAGCTGTTTTTT.

V usage is TRBV7-6 and J usage is TRBJ1-1; 7 bases match TRBD1. With 5 bases clipped from V and 3 bases from J, the junction kept 9 bases outside the gene matches. The CDR3 totals 15 residues. The V gene's germline CDR1 is SGHVS and CDR2 FNYEAQ. The CDR3 protein is CASSTYRGADTEAFF. The CDR3 nucleotides are TGTGCCAGCAGCACCTACAGGGGTGCGGACACTGAAGCTTTCTTT.

The rearrangement links TRBV21-1 to TRBJ2-5; the tabulated D call, TRBD2, remains unverified against the DNA. TRBV21-1 is recorded as a pseudogene. This CDR3 region has 16 residues. This CDR3 is CASSKVLMDLRETQYF. The DNA of the CDR3 is TGTGCCAGCAGCAAAGTTCTGATGGACTTGAGGGAGACCCAGTACTTC.

This sequence joins TRBV5-1 and TRBJ2-2; the D gene is possibly TRBD2 (5 bases). The CDR3 runs to 12 residues. From germline, CDR1 is SGHRS and CDR2 YFSETQ. V was trimmed by 5 bases and J by 3 bases, leaving 5 bases between them. CDR3: CASRDYTGELFF. In nucleotides, the CDR3 is TGCGCCAGCAGGGACTACACCGGGGAGCTGTTTTTT.

The rearrangement links TRBV27 to TRBJ1-5; weak D call: TRBD1 (6 bases). CDR1 and CDR2 (germline): MNHEY, SMNVEV (reference sequence). V was cut by 3 bases and J by 1 base, with 10 bases left in between. The CDR3 covers 15 residues. DNA for the CDR3: TGTGCCAGCAGTTTGTTTAGGGGGAGCAATCAGCCCCAGCATTTT. Its protein is CASSLFRGSNQPQHF.

J is TRBJ1-3 and V is TRBV2, with 8 bases that match TRBD1. The CDR3 has 17 residues. CDR1 SNHLY and CDR2 FYNNEI come from the germline V gene. J lost 1 base, V lost 4 bases, and 9 bases had no gene match. The CDR3 loop is CASSVIRDRGSGNTIYF. CDR3 bases: TGTGCCAGCAGTGTAATTCGCGACAGGGGTTCTGGAAACACCATATATTTT.

The chain employs TRBV11-2 and TRBJ2-3; a weak D match, TRBD2 (6 bases). The CDR3 has 15 residues. The germline gives CDR1 SGHAT, CDR2 FQNNGV. The V end was cut by 2 bases, the J end by 0 bases, with 9 bases between. CDR3 sequence reads: CASSLRGSSTDTQYF. CDR3 DNA sequence: TGTGCCAGCAGCTTACGGGGGAGCAGCACAGATACGCAGTATTTT.

To note about this clone: An end of the junction does not agree with germline; a read error may underlie this. V gene TRBV27 combines with J gene TRBJ2-4; D gene ambiguous. This CDR3 is built from 11 residues. Germline assignment: CDR1 MNHEY and CDR2 SMNVEV (reference sequence). CDR3 amino acids: CASSLGAGSNF. CDR3 DNA sequence: TGTGCCAGCAGTTTGGGCGCCGGATCTAACTTC.

The chain couples TRBV6-6 to TRBJ1-5; possible D gene TRBD1, 5 bases. The germline V gene encodes CDR1 MNHNY and CDR2 SVGAGI (reference sequence). The CDR3 has 16 amino acids. Trimming removed 5 bases from V and 0 bases from J, with 14 bases in between. The CDR3 loop is CASSVGTLLSNQPQHF. The CDR3, as DNA: TGTGCCAGCAGTGTCGGGACTCTTCTTAGCAATCAGCCCCAGCATTTT.

This clone showed up just a few times. The chain recombines TRBV11-2 with TRBJ1-1, with 7 bases identical to TRBD1. V lost 5 bases to trimming and J lost 3 bases; unmatched junction nucleotides: 12. Per germline, CDR1 SGHAT and CDR2 FQNNGV. The CDR3 totals 16 residues. The chain's CDR3 is CASSPRDRWAHTEAFF. CDR3 DNA: TGTGCCAGCAGCCCTCGGGACAGATGGGCACACACTGAAGCTTTCTTT.